This TCR beta chain was identified during a study of cytomegalovirus exposure and HLA in healthy donors. Primers for the PCR totalled 60 Vbeta and 13 Jbeta. Sequencing used immunoSEQ multiplex PCR; TCRdb keeps in-frame clones, though not all of them. The table lists about 160,000 clones, 80% to 90% of them singletons. Sequenced: PBMCs. This clonotype was obtained from a male donor in good health and CMV-seronegative.

The CDR3 region is CASRSAYRETQYF. In nucleotides, the CDR3 is TGTGCCAGCAGATCCGCCTACAGGGAGACCCAGTACTTC. V is TRBV6-6 and J is TRBJ2-5, with a possible D match to TRBD1 (5 bases). CDR3 length: 13 residues. Germline CDR1 is MNHNY and CDR2 is SVGAGI (reference sequence). V was pared by 6 bases and J by 5 bases, with 13 bases between.